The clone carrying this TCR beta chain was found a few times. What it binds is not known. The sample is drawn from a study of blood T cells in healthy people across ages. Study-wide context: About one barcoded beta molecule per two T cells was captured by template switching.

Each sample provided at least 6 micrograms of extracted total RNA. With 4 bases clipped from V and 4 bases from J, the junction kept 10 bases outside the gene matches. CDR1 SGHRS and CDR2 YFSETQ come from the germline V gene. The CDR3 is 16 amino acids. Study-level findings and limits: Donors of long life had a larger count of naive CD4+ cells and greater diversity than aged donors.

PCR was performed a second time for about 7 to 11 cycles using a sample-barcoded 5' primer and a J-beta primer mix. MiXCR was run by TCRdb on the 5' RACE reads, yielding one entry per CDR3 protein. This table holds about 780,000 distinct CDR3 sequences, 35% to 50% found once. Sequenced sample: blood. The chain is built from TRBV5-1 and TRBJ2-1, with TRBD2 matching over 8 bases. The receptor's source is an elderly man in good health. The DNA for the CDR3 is TGCGCCAGCAGCCATGGAGGTAGCGGGGATTACAATGAGCAGTTCTTC. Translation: CASSHGGSGDYNEQFF.